Shown below are 21 T cell receptor beta chains from a single sample sequenced in a study of blood T cell repertoires in COVID-19. Some clones are missing from TCRdb's copy, which holds only in-frame ones; the method was immunoSEQ multiplex PCR. The sample gives under 300,000 clones, approximately 89% of which show up once; less than 2% is in the top ten. Sequencing was done on a sample of PBMCs or T cells enriched from blood (not recorded which). The source is a woman aged 60-70 years who had recovered from COVID-19.

The chain employs TRBV5-1 and TRBJ2-3, with unresolved D. V lost 3 bases to trimming and J lost 8 bases, with 19 bases between them. Looked up from germline, CDR1 is SGHRS and CDR2 is YFSETQ. This CDR3 is 15 amino acids long. CDR3 nucleotide sequence: TGCGCCAGCAGCTCACCCGAACAAAGTTCCTTTACGCAGTATTTT. Translating gives CASSSPEQSSFTQYF.

The chain joins TRBV24-1 to TRBJ2-3, with TRBD2 matching 7 bases. V dropped 0 bases and J dropped 6; count of bases not matched to a gene: 5. Germline V lookup: CDR1 KGHDR, CDR2 SFDVKD. The CDR3 loop spans 15 amino acids. CDR3 sequence: CATSDLRGRADTQYF. CDR3 bases: TGTGCCACCAGTGATTTGCGAGGGAGGGCGGATACGCAGTATTTT.

The chain uses TRBV19 and TRBJ1-5, with D possibly matching TRBD1 (5 bases). The CDR3 runs 16 residues. The V gene's germline CDR1 is LNHDA and CDR2 SQIVND (reference sequence). The ends were cut back, 3 bases at V and 2 bases at J, with 14 bases in the middle. The CDR3 DNA sequence: TGTGCCAGTAGTATTAGCCAGGGAGGTGGCAATCAGCCCCAGCATTTT. Its translation is CASSISQGGGNQPQHF.

The genes are TRBV5-1 and TRBJ2-7, with D maybe TRBD2 (5 bases). The germline CDR1 and CDR2 sequences are SGHRS and YFSETQ. The length of the CDR3 is 11 residues. V dropped 5 bases and J dropped 3 bases, with 6 bases sitting between them. The CDR3 sequence is CASRGSYEQYF. The CDR3 DNA reads as TGCGCCAGCAGGGGGAGCTACGAGCAGTACTTC.

The CDR3 DNA reads TGCGCCAGCAAGGGGGAATACACAGATACGCAGTATTTT. It codes for CASKGEYTDTQYF. This chain links TRBV5-1 with TRBJ2-3; TRBD1 might be the D (6 bases). The CDR3 has 13 residues. The germline CDR1 and CDR2 sequences are SGHRS and YFSETQ. Deletions cut 6 bases from V and 2 bases from J, with 10 bases between.

This sequence joins TRBV9 and TRBJ2-3; TRBD2 matches at 7 bases. The V gene's germline CDR1 is SGDLS and CDR2 YYNGEE. There are 15 residues in the CDR3. J lost 3 bases, V lost 4 bases, and 8 bases had no gene match. DNA for the CDR3: TGTGCCAGCAGCCCGCGGACTAGAAAGACAGATACGCAGTATTTT. Its translation: CASSPRTRKTDTQYF.

The chain has TRBV4-1 and TRBJ2-7; TRBD2 aligns across 9 bases. Germline assignment: CDR1 MGHRA and CDR2 YSYEKL. The CDR3 sequence is 15 residues long. The J segment lost 7 bases and the V segment lost 4 bases, leaving 11 bases of the junction unmatched. As DNA, the CDR3 is TGCGCCAGCAGCCTACCTACTAGCGGGCTGGGGGAGCAGTACTTC. Its translation is CASSLPTSGLGEQYF.

The chain combines TRBV28 with TRBJ1-2; D is possibly TRBD1 (6 bases). CDR3 length: 12 residues. The germline V and J ends were trimmed by 3 bases and 6 bases, with 8 bases remaining between them. Germline assignment: CDR1 MDHEN and CDR2 SYDVKM. CDR3 DNA: TGTGCCAGCAGTTTTCAGGGGCATGGCTACACCTTC. Protein sequence: CASSFQGHGYTF.

The DNA for the CDR3 is TGTGCCAGCAGTCCTGAACATTTGAACACCGGGGAGCTGTTTTTT. It yields the protein CASSPEHLNTGELFF. The rearrangement uses TRBV2 and TRBJ2-2; the D is unclear. CDR3 length: 15 amino acids. Trimming took off 5 bases at V and 1 base at J, with 11 bases between the two ends. Germline V gives CDR1 SNHLY, CDR2 FYNNEI.

This chain joins TRBV29-1 and TRBJ1-1, with a tentative D call TRBD1 (5 bases). The CDR3 consists of 13 residues. Trimming removed 4 bases from V and 1 base from J, with 10 bases in between. The germline V gene encodes CDR1 SQVTM and CDR2 ANQGSEA. The CDR3 spells CSVVWGPNTEAFF. CDR3 bases: TGCAGCGTTGTGTGGGGCCCGAACACTGAAGCTTTCTTT.

V is TRBV6-6 and J is TRBJ2-3; TRBD2 aligns across 9 bases. Trimming at V came to 8 bases and at J to 6 bases, leaving 12 bases not matched to a gene. Germline V gene data show CDR1 as MNHNY and CDR2 as SVGAGI (reference sequence). The CDR3 contains 15 residues. CDR3 sequence: CASRRTSVTGDTQYF. CDR3 DNA: TGTGCCAGCCGAAGGACTAGCGTTACCGGGGATACGCAGTATTTT.

This chain uses TRBV27 with TRBJ1-5; unclear D gene. Germline lookup yields CDR1 MNHEY and CDR2 SMNVEV (reference sequence). The CDR3 contains 15 residues. The V end lost 0 bases, the J end lost 3 bases, and 9 bases lay between the germline ends. This CDR3 is CASSLSYGDNQPQHF. The CDR3 DNA reads as TGTGCCAGCAGTTTATCGTACGGAGACAATCAGCCCCAGCATTTT.

The rearrangement links TRBV5-1 to TRBJ2-1; possible D gene TRBD1, 7 bases. The CDR3 totals 14 residues. The germline V and J ends were trimmed by 5 bases and 1 base, with 10 bases remaining between them. Germline-derived CDR1 and CDR2 are SGHRS and YFSETQ. The CDR3 DNA sequence: TGCGCCAGCAGTCCAGGGGGGTCCTACAATGAGCAGTTCTTC. Translated: CASSPGGSYNEQFF.

The V gene is TRBV6-5, the J gene TRBJ1-3; 7 positions match TRBD1. Germline V gives CDR1 MNHEY, CDR2 SVGAGI. Trimming cost V 8 bases and J 2 bases; bases outside gene matches: 3. The CDR3 covers 13 residues. In nucleotides, the CDR3 is TGTGCCAGCGAGCAGGGGGCTGGAAACACCATATATTTT. Translation gives CASEQGAGNTIYF.

J is TRBJ2-7 and V is TRBV5-1; possible D gene TRBD1, 6 bases. Germline V gene sequence: CDR1 SGHRS, CDR2 YFSETQ. The V gene lost 0 bases and the J gene lost 3 bases, with 10 bases spanning the gap. CDR3 length equals 14 residues. The CDR3: CASSLGQAFYEQYF. CDR3 DNA: TGCGCCAGCAGCTTGGGACAGGCCTTCTACGAGCAGTACTTC.

The J gene is TRBJ1-1, the V gene TRBV20-1, with D perhaps matching TRBD1 (5 bases). CDR3 size: 10 residues. V lost 6 bases and J lost 8, with 10 bases in between. Germline V gene data show CDR1 as DFQATT and CDR2 as SNEGSKA (reference sequence). CDR3 sequence: CSALRTEAFF. Written as DNA, the CDR3 is TGCAGTGCCCTCCGGACAGAAGCTTTCTTT.

The chain couples TRBV28 to TRBJ1-5; possibly TRBD1 for D (5 bases). CDR1 MDHEN and CDR2 SYDVKM come from the germline V gene. V lost 4 bases and J 3 bases, leaving 22 bases between the germline ends. CDR3 length: 18 amino acids. The CDR3 loop reads CASSYSDSQSHSNQPQHF. The DNA of the CDR3 is TGTGCCAGCAGTTATTCAGACAGCCAATCTCACTCCAATCAGCCCCAGCATTTT.

V usage is TRBV30 and J usage is TRBJ1-6, with D unclear. The CDR3 is 14 amino acids. Per the germline V gene, CDR1 is GTSNPN and CDR2 is SVGIG (reference sequence). V was clipped by 4 bases and J by 1 base, with 8 bases between them. CDR3 nucleotides: TGTGCCTGGACTAGAGAATCCTATAATTCACCCCTCCACTTT. Translation: CAWTRESYNSPLHF. The complete variable domain, with remaining parts taken from reference TRBV30 and TRBJ1-6, reads SQTIHQWPATLVQPVGSPLSLECTVEGTSNPNLYWYRQAAGRGLQLLFYSVGIGQISSEVPQNLSASRPQDRQFILSSKKLLLSDSGFYLCAWTRESYNSPLHFGNGTRLTVT.

CDR3 protein: CASSYSIQGIGYTF. The DNA for the CDR3 is TGTGCCAGCAGTTACTCAATACAGGGTATCGGCTACACCTTC. The V and J genes are TRBV6-2 or TRBV6-3 and TRBJ1-2, with D possibly being TRBD1 (6 bases). The CDR3 extends over 14 amino acids. The germline V gene has CDR1 MNHEY and CDR2 SVGEGT. Trimming pared 0 bases from V and 8 bases from J, leaving 13 bases between.

V and J are TRBV3-1 (or the pseudogene TRBV3-2) and TRBJ1-5; TRBD1 might be the D (6 bases). CDR1 is LGHDT and CDR2 is YNNKEL in the germline V gene (reference sequence). Trimming shortened V by 5 bases and J by 4 bases, and 12 bases separated the two germline ends. CDR3 length equals 14 residues. The CDR3 protein is CASSTQGWNQPQHF. The CDR3 coding sequence is TGTGCCAGCAGCACACAGGGTTGGAATCAGCCCCAGCATTTT.

The rearrangement uses TRBV30 and TRBJ2-2, with D perhaps matching TRBD1 (6 bases). The V gene's germline CDR1 is GTSNPN and CDR2 SVGIG (reference sequence). The CDR3 totals 21 residues. V dropped 0 bases and J dropped 3 bases, with 29 bases sitting between them. The CDR3 here is CAWSVPFSWTEGVSYTGELFF. The CDR3 DNA is TGTGCCTGGAGTGTCCCTTTTTCCTGGACAGAGGGGGTGTCATACACCGGGGAGCTGTTTTTT.